The 8 T cell receptor beta chains below come from one sample, sequenced in a study of blood T cell repertoires in COVID-19. Data came from immunoSEQ multiplex PCR; TCRdb stores just in-frame clones and leaves some out. The sample records about 300,000 clones, around 92% being singletons. The sequenced sample consisted of peripheral blood. The receptor source for this set is a young man who had recovered from COVID-19.

This clone appeared a few times. This rearrangement joins TRBV2 to TRBJ2-2; 7 nucleotides match TRBD1. V dropped 0 bases and J dropped 2; count of bases not matched to a gene: 6. The CDR3 sequence is 17 residues long. Germline V CDR1 and CDR2: SNHLY, FYNNEI. CDR3 protein: CASSEALGTVNTGELFF. Here the CDR3 DNA reads TGTGCCAGCAGTGAAGCGCTCGGGACAGTAAACACCGGGGAGCTGTTTTTT.

The V gene is TRBV16, the J gene TRBJ2-7; D not certain. The germline V gene encodes CDR1 KGHSY and CDR2 FQNENV. V was pared by 1 base and J by 4 bases, with 11 bases between. The CDR3 loop spans 14 amino acids. This CDR3 is CASSQWANPYEQYF. The CDR3 nucleotides are TGTGCCAGCAGCCAATGGGCCAACCCATACGAGCAGTACTTC.

This chain connects TRBV6-6 to TRBJ1-4; 7 nucleotides align to TRBD1. CDR3 length: 16 residues. Germline V gives CDR1 MNHNY, CDR2 SVGAGI (reference sequence). Trimming cost V 7 bases and J 3 bases; bases outside gene matches: 11. CDR3 region: CASNQEGAGSNEKLFF. As DNA, the CDR3 is TGTGCCAGCAACCAGGAGGGGGCAGGGTCTAATGAAAAACTGTTTTTT.

CDR3 protein: CASSQLAGGARSPLHF. The CDR3 nucleotides are TGTGCCAGCAGCCAATTGGCGGGGGGCGCCCGTTCACCCCTCCACTTT. The chain employs TRBV3-1 (or the pseudogene TRBV3-2) and TRBJ1-6; possible D gene TRBD1, 6 bases. There are 16 residues in the CDR3. Germline CDR1 LGHDT, CDR2 YNNKEL (reference sequence). Trimming stripped 2 bases from V and 9 bases from J, with 17 bases between.

The gene calls are TRBV28 and TRBJ2-2; 8 bases map to TRBD1. The CDR3 runs 14 residues. Germline assignment: CDR1 MDHEN and CDR2 SYDVKM. V lost 6 bases and J lost 6; bases outside the gene matches: 6. CDR3 region: CASRRTGRPGELFF. The CDR3 DNA reads TGTGCCAGCAGACGGACAGGGAGGCCCGGGGAGCTGTTTTTT.

The chain carries TRBV11-1 and TRBJ1-5; TRBD1 aligns across 9 bases. CDR3 length: 13 amino acids. Germline V gene sequence: CDR1 SGHAT, CDR2 FQDESV (reference sequence). J was trimmed by 10 bases and V by 5 bases; bases with no gene match: 6. The CDR3: CASSLDRGKPQHF. The CDR3 DNA follows: TGTGCCAGCAGCCTGGACAGGGGTAAACCCCAGCATTTT.

V and J are TRBV10-3 and TRBJ1-2, with 9 nucleotides matching TRBD1. V shed 8 bases and J 8 bases; nucleotides not matched to a gene: 12. Germline CDR1 and CDR2: ENHRY and SYGVKD. The CDR3 is made up of 14 amino acids. CDR3 sequence (DNA): TGTGCCATCCGAGATACCGGGACAGGGTGGGGCTACACCTTC. Protein: CAIRDTGTGWGYTF.

CDR3 protein: CASSVSGWQGRNSPLHF. DNA of the CDR3: TGTGCCAGCAGTGTATCCGGCTGGCAGGGGCGGAATTCACCCCTCCACTTT. The rearrangement uses TRBV6-2 or TRBV6-3 and TRBJ1-6; D might be TRBD1 (6 bases). The germline CDR1 and CDR2 sequences are MNHEY and SVGEGT. Trimming stripped 5 bases from V and 7 bases from J, with 21 bases between. This CDR3 has 17 residues.